This T cell receptor (beta chain) comes out of a study of T cell changes during pregnancy in multiple sclerosis (dated by TCRdb to about 2019). Looking at the study overall: The study examined how the T cell repertoire changed over the course of pregnancy in women with multiple sclerosis.

Library prep was done by the immunoSEQ multiplex PCR assay. TCRdb retrieved this table from immuneACCESS and kept in-frame rearrangements only. Not all clones are present; in checked studies, unresolved V genes account for under half, and no reason is known for the remainder. The sample table contains around 63,000 clones; only one count was recorded for roughly 91% of them. The ten largest clonotypes hold over 2% of the sample. V drops 0 bases and J drops 4 bases, leaving 7 bases in between. Via the germline V gene, CDR1 is KGHSH and CDR2 LQKENI. Including the terminal cysteine and phenylalanine, the CDR3 comprises 14 residues. Only the CDR3 region is kept as DNA, spanning 42 bases read in frame from base 1. About this clone itself: Its antigen is not yet known. Base quality data are lacking; no much larger clone is found one base away.

The source was peripheral blood, collected in the third trimester of pregnancy. The chain is assembled from TRBV18 and TRBJ2-1, with TRBD1 perhaps the D gene, on 6 matching bases. This TCR was sampled from a female donor in good health, enrolled as a control in a pregnancy study. The CDR3 amino acid sequence is: CASSPPGQYNEQFF. The sequenced DNA is TGTGCCAGCTCACCACCAGGACAGTACAATGAGCAGTTCTTC.